Following are 6 T cell receptor beta chains from one sample sequenced in a study of a mutant IDH1 vaccine in newly diagnosed glioma. These receptors' antigens are unknown. Clones were sequenced by immunoSEQ multiplex PCR, and TCRdb holds only the in-frame ones, with some missing. The table lists fewer than 70,000 clones, about nine tenths of them singletons. The sample's time point: week 11, during vaccination. A single vaccine dose contained 300 ug of mutant IDH1 20-mer peptide, and topical imiquimod was used with it. The sequencing here drew on PBMCs, taken from a glioma patient whose treatment included an IDH1 peptide vaccine. Receptors originate from a man in his forties with glioma.

V and J are TRBV28 and TRBJ2-3, with 10 positions matching TRBD2. Germline V CDR1 and CDR2: MDHEN, SYDVKM. V lost 5 bases and J lost 3; bases outside the gene matches: 8. The CDR3 contains 16 residues. The CDR3 here is CASSDLSGRKTDTQYF. The CDR3 DNA reads TGTGCCAGCAGTGACCTTAGCGGGAGGAAGACAGATACGCAGTATTTT. The whole variable domain, remainder taken from reference TRBV28 and TRBJ2-3, is DVKVTQSSRYLVKRTGEKVFLECVQDMDHENMFWYRQDPGLGLRLIYFSYDVKMKEKGDIPEGYSVSREKKERFSLILESASTNQTSMYLCASSDLSGRKTDTQYFGPGTRLTVL.

The genes are TRBV9 and TRBJ2-1; either TRBD1 or TRBD2 may fit D (5 bases each). This CDR3 has 16 residues. Germline V gives CDR1 SGDLS, CDR2 YYNGEE. V was shortened by 7 bases and J by 3 bases, with 20 bases between the two germline ends. The CDR3 sequence is CASAKPGTGFYNEQFF. CDR3 bases: TGTGCCAGCGCCAAACCCGGGACGGGATTCTACAATGAGCAGTTCTTC. Full variable domain (outside the CDR3, taken from reference TRBV9 and TRBJ2-1): DSGVTQTPKHLITATGQRVTLRCSPRSGDLSVYWYQQSLDQGLQFLIQYYNGEERAKGNILERFSAQQFPDLHSELNLSSLELGDSALYFCASAKPGTGFYNEQFFGPGTRLTVL.

This clone was counted a few times. The chain recombines TRBV4-3 with TRBJ2-1, with D hard to call. Germline V gene data show CDR1 as LGHNA and CDR2 as YSLEER. The length of the CDR3 is 15 residues. V lost 4 bases, J lost 5 bases, and 15 bases lay in between. The CDR3 region is CASSPRMGYNNEQFF. CDR3 nucleotide sequence: TGCGCCAGCAGCCCTCGCATGGGATACAACAATGAGCAGTTCTTC.

The DNA of the CDR3 is TGTGCCTGGAGTATGATGGGACAGCTTAAACTGTTTTTT. The encoded protein is CAWSMMGQLKLFF. V gene TRBV30 combines with J gene TRBJ1-4; 7 nucleotides align to TRBD1. The ends lost 2 bases at V and 11 bases at J; junction bases unmatched: 8. Germline CDR1 reads GTSNPN; CDR2 reads SVGIG (reference sequence). The CDR3 is made up of 13 amino acids. Drawing the rest from reference TRBV30 and TRBJ1-4, the complete variable domain is SQTIHQWPATLVQPVGSPLSLECTVEGTSNPNLYWYRQAAGRGLQLLFYSVGIGQISSEVPQNLSASRPQDRQFILSSKKLLLSDSGFYLCAWSMMGQLKLFFGSGTQLSVL.

The gene calls are TRBV28 and TRBJ2-7, with a weak D call TRBD1 (6 bases). V lost 6 bases to trimming and J lost 5 bases, with 14 bases between them. Germline CDR1 and CDR2: MDHEN and SYDVKM. The CDR3 is 13 residues long. CDR3 amino acids: CASRRLTGHEQYF. The DNA of the CDR3 is TGTGCCAGCAGACGGCTGACAGGTCACGAGCAGTACTTC.

This clone has only a few counts. V is TRBV7-9 and J is TRBJ1-2, with D tentatively TRBD1 (5 bases). Germline V gene sequence: CDR1 SEHNR, CDR2 FQNEAQ (reference sequence). This CDR3 is 15 amino acids long. V shed 5 bases and J shed 1 base, with 14 bases lying between them. As DNA, the CDR3 is TGTGCCAGCAGCCTGCTTGAGACAGTTAACTATGGCTACACCTTC. This gives the protein CASSLLETVNYGYTF.